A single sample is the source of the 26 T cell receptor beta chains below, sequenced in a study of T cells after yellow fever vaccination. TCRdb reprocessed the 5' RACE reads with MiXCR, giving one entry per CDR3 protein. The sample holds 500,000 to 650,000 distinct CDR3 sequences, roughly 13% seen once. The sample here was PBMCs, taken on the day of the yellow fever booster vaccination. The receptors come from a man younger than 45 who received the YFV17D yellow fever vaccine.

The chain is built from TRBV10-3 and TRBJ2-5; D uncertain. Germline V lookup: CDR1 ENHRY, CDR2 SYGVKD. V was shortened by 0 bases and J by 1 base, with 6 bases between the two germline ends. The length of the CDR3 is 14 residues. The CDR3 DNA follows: TGTGCCATCAGTGAGTCGAACAGCCAAGAGACCCAGTACTTC. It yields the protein CAISESNSQETQYF.

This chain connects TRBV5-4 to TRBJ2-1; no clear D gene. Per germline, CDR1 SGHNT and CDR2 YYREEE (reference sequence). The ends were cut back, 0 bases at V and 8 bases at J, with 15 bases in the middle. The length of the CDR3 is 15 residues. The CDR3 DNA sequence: TGTGCCAGCAGCTTGGTAGGAAGGGCCGGGCATGAGCAGTTCTTC. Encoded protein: CASSLVGRAGHEQFF.

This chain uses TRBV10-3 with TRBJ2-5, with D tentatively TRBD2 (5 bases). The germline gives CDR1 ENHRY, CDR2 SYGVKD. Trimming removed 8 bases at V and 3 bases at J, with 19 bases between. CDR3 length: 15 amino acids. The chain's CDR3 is CAIEEAGRGKETQYF. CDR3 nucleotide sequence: TGTGCCATCGAGGAGGCAGGCCGGGGTAAAGAGACCCAGTACTTC.

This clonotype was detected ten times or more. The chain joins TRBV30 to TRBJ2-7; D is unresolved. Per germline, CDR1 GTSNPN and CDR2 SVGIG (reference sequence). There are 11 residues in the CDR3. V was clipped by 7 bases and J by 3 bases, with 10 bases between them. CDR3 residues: CALNRGYEQYF. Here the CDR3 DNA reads TGTGCCTTAAACAGAGGCTACGAGCAGTACTTC.

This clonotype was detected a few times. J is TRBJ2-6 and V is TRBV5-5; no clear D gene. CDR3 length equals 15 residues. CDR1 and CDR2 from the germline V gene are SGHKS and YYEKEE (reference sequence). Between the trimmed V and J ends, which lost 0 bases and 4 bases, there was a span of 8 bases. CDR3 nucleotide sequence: TGTGCCAGCAGCTTGGACGGAAAGGGGGCCAACGTCCTGACTTTC. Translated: CASSLDGKGANVLTF.

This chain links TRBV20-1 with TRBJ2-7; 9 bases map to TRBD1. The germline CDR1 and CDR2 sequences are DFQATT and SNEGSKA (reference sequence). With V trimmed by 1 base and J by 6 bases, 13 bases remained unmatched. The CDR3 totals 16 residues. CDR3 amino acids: CSARGTPPGQGSEQYF. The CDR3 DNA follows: TGCAGTGCTAGAGGGACCCCCCCGGGACAGGGCTCCGAGCAGTACTTC.

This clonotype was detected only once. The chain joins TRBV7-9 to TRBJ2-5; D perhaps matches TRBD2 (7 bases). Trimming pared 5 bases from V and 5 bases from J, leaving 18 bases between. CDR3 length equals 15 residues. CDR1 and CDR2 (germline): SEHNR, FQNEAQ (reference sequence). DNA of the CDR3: TGTGCCAGCAGCGCTAGGCCCGGGGGGCTGGAGACCCAGTACTTC. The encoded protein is CASSARPGGLETQYF. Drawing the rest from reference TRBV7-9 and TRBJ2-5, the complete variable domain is DTGVSQNPRHKITKRGQNVTFRCDPISEHNRLYWYRQTLGQGPEFLTYFQNEAQLEKSRLLSDRFSAERPKGSFSTLEIQRTEQGDSAMYLCASSARPGGLETQYFGPGTRLLVL.

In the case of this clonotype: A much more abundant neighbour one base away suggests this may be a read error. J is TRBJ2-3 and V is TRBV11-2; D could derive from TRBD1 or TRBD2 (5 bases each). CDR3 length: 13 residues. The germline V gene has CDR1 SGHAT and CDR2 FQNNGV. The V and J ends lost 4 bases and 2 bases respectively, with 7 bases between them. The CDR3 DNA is TGTGCCAGCAGCTACGGGACCACAGATACGCAGTATTTT. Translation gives CASSYGTTDTQYF.

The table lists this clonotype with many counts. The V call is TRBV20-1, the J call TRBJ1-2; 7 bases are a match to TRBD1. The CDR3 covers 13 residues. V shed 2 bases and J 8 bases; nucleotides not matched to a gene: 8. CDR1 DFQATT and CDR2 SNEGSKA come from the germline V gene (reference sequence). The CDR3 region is CSARKTGVQGYTF. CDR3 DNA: TGCAGTGCTAGAAAAACAGGGGTCCAGGGCTACACCTTC.

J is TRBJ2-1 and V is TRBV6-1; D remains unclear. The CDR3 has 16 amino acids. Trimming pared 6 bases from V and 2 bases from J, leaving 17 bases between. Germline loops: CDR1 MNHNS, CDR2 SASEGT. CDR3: CASRSVAGPAYNEQFF. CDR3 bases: TGTGCCAGCAGATCCGTAGCTGGACCTGCCTACAATGAGCAGTTCTTC.

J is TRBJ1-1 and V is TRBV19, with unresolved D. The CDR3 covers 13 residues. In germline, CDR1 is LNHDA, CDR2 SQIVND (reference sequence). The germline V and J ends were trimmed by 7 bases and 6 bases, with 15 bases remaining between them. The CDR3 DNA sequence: TGTGCCAGTACCGTCATCCCGGGAGCTGAAGCTTTCTTT. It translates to CASTVIPGAEAFF.

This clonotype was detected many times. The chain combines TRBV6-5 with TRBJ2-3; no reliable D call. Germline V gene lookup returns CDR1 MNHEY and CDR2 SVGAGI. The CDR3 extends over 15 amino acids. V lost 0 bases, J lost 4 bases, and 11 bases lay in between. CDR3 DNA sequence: TGTGCCAGCAGTTACTCGAATGGGCCGCCAGATACGCAGTATTTT. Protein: CASSYSNGPPDTQYF.

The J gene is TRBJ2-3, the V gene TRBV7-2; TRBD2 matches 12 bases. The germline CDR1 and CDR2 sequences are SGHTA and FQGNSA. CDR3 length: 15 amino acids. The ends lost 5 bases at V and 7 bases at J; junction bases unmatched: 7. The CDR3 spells CASSPSSGRGYTQYF. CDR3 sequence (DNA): TGTGCCAGCAGCCCATCTAGCGGGAGGGGATATACGCAGTATTTT.

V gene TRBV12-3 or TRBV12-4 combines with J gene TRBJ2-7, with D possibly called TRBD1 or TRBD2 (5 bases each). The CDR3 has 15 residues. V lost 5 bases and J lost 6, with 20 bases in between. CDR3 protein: CASSPAGTAIVEQYF. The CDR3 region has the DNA TGTGCCAGCAGTCCGGCCGGGACCGCTATTGTCGAGCAGTACTTC.

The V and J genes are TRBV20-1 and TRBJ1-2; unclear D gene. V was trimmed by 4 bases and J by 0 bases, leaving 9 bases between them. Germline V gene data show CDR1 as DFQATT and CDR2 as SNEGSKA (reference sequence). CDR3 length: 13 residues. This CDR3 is CSAIRQPNYGYTF. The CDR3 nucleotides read TGCAGTGCTATAAGACAACCTAACTATGGCTACACCTTC.

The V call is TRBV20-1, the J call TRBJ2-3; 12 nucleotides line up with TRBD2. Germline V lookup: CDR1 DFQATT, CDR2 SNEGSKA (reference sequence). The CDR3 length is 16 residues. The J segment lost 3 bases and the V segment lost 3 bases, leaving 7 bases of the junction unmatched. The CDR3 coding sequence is TGCAGTGCTAGTCGACTAGCGGGAGTGGGAACAGATACGCAGTATTTT. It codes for CSASRLAGVGTDTQYF.

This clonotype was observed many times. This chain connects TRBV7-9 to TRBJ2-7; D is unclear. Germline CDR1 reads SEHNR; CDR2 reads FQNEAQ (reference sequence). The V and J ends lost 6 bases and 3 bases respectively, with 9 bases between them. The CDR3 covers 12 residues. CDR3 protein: CASSQISYEQYF. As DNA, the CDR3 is TGTGCCAGCAGTCAAATAAGCTACGAGCAGTACTTC.

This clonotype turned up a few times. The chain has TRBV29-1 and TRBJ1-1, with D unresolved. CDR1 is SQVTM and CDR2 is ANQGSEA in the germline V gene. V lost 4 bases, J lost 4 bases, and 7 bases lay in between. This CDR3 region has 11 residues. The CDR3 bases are TGCAGCGTTGCTTGGGCCACTGAAGCTTTCTTT. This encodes CSVAWATEAFF.

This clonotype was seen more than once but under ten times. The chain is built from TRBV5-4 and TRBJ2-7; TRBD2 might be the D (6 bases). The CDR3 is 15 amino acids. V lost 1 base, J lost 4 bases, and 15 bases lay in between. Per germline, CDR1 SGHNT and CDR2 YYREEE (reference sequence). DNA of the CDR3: TGTGCCAGCAGCTTGATGGGGGGAAAGTATTACGAGCAGTACTTC. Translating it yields CASSLMGGKYYEQYF.

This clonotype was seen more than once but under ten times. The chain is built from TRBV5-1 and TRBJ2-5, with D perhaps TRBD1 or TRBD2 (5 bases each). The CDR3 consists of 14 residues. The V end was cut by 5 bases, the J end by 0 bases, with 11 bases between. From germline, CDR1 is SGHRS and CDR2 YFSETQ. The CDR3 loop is CASRPWGNQETQYF. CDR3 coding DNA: TGCGCCAGCAGGCCGTGGGGGAACCAAGAGACCCAGTACTTC.

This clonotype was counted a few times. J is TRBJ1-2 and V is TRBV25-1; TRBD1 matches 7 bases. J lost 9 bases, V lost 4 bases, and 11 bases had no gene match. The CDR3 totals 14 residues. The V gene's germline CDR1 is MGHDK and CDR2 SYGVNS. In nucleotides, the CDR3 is TGTGCCAGCAGTGGATCCGGGACAGACGCCCGCTACACCTTC. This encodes CASSGSGTDARYTF.

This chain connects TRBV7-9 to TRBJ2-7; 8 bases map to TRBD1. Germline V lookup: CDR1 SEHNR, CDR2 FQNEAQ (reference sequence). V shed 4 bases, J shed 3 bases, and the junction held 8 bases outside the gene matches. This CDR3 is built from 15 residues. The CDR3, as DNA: TGTGCCAGCAGCTATGGACAGGGTGGGTTCTACGAGCAGTACTTC. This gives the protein CASSYGQGGFYEQYF.

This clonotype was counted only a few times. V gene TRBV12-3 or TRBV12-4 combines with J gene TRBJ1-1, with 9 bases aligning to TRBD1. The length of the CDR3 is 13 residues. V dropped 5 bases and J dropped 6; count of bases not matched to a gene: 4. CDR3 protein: CASSTGGFAEAFF. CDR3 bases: TGTGCCAGCAGTACAGGGGGCTTCGCTGAAGCTTTCTTT.

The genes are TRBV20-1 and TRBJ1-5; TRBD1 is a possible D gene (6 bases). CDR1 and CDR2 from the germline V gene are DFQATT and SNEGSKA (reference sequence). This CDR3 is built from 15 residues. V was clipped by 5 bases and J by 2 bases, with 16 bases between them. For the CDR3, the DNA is TGCAGTGCTCTAGAGTTCAGGGGCCGCAATCAGCCCCAGCATTTT. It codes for CSALEFRGRNQPQHF.

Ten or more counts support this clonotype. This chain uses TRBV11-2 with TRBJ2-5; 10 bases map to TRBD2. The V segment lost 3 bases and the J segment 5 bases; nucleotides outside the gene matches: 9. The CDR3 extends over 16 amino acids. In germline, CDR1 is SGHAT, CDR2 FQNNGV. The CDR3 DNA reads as TGTGCCAGCAGCTTTAGAAGCGGGAGGGCCCGGGAGACCCAGTACTTC. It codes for CASSFRSGRARETQYF.

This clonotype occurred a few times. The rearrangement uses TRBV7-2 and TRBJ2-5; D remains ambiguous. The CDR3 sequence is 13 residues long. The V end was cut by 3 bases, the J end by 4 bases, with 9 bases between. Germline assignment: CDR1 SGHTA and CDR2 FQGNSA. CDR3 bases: TGTGCCAGCAGCTTCTTGGGCTCAGAGACCCAGTACTTC. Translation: CASSFLGSETQYF.